Below, one T cell receptor (beta chain) is given with its context. What it recognizes is unknown. 60 Vbeta and 13 Jbeta primers were used in PCR. Sequencing was performed with immunoSEQ multiplex PCR; in TCRdb, only in-frame clones are kept and a portion is missing. Of roughly 180,000 clones in the sample, roughly 80% are singletons; the top ten hold 2.4%. The sample belongs to a study of cytomegalovirus exposure and HLA in healthy donors. General study results and limits: An analysis that was carried out later associated 16,000 or so TCR beta sequences with HLA alleles at 0.05 false discovery rate.

The CDR3 runs 15 residues. The ends were cut back, 3 bases at V and 0 bases at J, with 12 bases in the middle. Germline assignment: CDR1 LNHDA and CDR2 SQIVND (reference sequence). The rearrangement uses TRBV19 and TRBJ2-7; D might be TRBD1 (6 bases). Sequencing was performed on PBMCs. The receptor was derived from a male donor in good health and CMV-seronegative. The DNA of the CDR3 is TGTGCCAGTAGTATTACAGGGTTCAACTCCTACGAGCAGTACTTC. The encoded protein is CASSITGFNSYEQYF.